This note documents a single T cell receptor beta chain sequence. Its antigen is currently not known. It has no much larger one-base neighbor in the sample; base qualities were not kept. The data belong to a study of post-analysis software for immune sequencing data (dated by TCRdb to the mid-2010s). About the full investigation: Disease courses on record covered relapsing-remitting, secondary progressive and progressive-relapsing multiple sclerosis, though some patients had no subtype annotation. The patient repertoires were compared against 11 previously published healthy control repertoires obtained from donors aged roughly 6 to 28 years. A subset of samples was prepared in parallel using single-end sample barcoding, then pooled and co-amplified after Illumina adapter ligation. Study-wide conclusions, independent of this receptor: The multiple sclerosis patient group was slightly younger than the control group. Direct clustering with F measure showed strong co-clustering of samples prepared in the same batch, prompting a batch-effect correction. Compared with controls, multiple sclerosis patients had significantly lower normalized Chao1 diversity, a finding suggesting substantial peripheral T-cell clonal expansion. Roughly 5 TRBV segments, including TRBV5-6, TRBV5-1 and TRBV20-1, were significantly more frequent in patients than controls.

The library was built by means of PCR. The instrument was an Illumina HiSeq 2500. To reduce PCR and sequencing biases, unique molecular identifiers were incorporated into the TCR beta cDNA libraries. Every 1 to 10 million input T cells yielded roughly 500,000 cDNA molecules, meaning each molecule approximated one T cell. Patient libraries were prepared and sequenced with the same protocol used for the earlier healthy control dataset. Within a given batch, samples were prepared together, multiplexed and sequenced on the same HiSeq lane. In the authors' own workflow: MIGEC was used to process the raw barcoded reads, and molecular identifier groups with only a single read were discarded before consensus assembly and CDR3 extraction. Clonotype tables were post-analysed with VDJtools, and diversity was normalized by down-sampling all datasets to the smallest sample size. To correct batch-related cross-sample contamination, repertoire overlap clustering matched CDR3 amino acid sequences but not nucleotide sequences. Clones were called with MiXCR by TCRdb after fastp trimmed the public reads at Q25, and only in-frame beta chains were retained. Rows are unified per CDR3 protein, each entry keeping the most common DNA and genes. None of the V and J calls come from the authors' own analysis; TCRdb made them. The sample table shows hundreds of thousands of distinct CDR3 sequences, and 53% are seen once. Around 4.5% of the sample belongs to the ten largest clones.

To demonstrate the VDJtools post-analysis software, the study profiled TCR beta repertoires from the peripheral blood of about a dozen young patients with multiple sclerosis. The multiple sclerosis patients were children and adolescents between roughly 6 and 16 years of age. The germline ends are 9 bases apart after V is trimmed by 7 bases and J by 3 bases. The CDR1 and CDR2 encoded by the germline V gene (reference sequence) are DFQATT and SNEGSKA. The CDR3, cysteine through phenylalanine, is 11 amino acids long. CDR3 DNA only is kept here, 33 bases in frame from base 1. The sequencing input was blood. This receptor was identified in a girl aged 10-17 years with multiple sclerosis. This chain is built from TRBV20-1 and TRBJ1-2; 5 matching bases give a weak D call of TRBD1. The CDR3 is CSGQNDYGYTF. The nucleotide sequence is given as TGCAGTGGACAGAACGACTATGGCTACACCTTC.